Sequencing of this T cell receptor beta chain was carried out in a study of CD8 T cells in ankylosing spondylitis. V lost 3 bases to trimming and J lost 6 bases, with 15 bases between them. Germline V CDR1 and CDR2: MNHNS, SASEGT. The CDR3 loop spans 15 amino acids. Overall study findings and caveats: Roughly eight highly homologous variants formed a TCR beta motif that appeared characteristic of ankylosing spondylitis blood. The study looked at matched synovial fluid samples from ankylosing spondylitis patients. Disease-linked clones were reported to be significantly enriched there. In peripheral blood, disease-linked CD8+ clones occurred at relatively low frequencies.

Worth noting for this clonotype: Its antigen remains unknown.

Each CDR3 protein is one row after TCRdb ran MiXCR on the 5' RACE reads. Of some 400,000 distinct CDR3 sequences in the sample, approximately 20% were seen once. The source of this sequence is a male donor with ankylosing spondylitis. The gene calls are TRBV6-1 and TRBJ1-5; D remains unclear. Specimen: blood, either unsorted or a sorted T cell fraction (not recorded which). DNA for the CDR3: TGTGCCAGCAGTGAGGGGTCAAGGATGGGTCAGCCCCAGCATTTT. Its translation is CASSEGSRMGQPQHF.